The clone carrying this TCR beta chain has a single count. The sample comes from a study of blood T cell repertoires in COVID-19. Germline V gene sequence: CDR1 SGHAT, CDR2 FQNNGV. The CDR3 runs 14 residues. V gave up 6 bases and J gave up 0 bases, with 6 bases separating them. In Cohort 3, a recovered donor had either two negative PCRs, clearance, or symptom resolution. Data came from immunoSEQ multiplex PCR; TCRdb stores just in-frame clones and leaves some out. Found here are approximately 210,000 clones, around four fifths of them singletons; the top ten hold 10% to 15%. Sequenced sample: PBMCs or T cells enriched from blood (not recorded which). The clonotype originates from a man aged 40-49 years who had recovered from COVID-19. The chain links TRBV11-2 to TRBJ1-6; D possibly corresponds to TRBD1 (5 bases). The CDR3 sequence is CASRQGSYNSPLHF. CDR3 nucleotide sequence: TGTGCCAGCAGGCAGGGCTCCTATAATTCACCCCTCCACTTT. Drawing the rest from reference TRBV11-2 and TRBJ1-6, the complete variable domain is EAGVAQSPRYKIIEKRQSVAFWCNPISGHATLYWYQQILGQGPKLLIQFQNNGVVDDSQLPKDRFSAERLKGVDSTLKIQPAKLEDSAVYLCASRQGSYNSPLHFGNGTRLTVT.